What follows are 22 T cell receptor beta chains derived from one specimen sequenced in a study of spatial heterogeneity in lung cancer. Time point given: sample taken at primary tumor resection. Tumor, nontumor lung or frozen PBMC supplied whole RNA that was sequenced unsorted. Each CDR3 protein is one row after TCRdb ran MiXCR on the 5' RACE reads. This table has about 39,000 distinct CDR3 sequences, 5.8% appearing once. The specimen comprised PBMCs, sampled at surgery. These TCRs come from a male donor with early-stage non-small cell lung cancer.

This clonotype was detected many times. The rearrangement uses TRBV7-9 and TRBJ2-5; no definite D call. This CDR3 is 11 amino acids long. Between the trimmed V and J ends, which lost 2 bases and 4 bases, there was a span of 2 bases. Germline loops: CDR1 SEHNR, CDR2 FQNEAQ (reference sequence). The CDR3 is CASSLLETQYF. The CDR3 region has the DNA TGTGCCAGCAGCTTACTAGAGACCCAGTACTTC.

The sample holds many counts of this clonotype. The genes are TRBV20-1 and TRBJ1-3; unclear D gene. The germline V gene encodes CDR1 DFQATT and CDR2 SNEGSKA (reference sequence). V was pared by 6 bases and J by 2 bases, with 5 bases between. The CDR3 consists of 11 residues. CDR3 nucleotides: TGCAGTGCCCCTGCTGGAAACACCATATATTTT. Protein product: CSAPAGNTIYF.

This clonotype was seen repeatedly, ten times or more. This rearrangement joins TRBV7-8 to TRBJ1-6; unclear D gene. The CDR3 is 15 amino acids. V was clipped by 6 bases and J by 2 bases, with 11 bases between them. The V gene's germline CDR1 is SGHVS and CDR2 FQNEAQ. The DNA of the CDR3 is TGTGCCAGCAGTCCCCCGGAGGCCTATAATTCACCCCTCCACTTT. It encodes CASSPPEAYNSPLHF.

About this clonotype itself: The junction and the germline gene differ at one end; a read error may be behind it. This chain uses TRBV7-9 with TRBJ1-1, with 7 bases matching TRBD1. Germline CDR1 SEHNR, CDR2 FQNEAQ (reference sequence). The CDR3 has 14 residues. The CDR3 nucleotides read TGTGCCAGCAACTTACCACAGGGGAGGACTGAAGCTTTCTTT. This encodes CASNLPQGRTEAFF.

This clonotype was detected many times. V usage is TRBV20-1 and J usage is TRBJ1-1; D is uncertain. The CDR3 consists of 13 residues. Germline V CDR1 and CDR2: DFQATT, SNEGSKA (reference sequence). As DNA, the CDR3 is TGCAGGGTTCAGGTTTGGCGGAACACTGAAGCTTTCTTT. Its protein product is CRVQVWRNTEAFF.

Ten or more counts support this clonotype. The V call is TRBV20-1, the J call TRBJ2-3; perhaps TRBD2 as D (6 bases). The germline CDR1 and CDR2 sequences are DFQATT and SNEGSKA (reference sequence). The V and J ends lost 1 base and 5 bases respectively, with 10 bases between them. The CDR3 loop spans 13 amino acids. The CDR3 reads CSARVTGGDTQYF. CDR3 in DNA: TGCAGTGCTAGAGTGACCGGGGGAGATACGCAGTATTTT.

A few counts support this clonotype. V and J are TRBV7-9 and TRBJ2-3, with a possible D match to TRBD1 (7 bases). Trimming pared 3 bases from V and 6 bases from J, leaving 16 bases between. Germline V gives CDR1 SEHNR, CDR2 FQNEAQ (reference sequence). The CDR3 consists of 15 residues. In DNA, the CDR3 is TGTGCCAGCAGCTTGCCCAGGGGGGTGTCGGATACGCAGTATTTT. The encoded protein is CASSLPRGVSDTQYF.

This chain's CDR3 is CAISDSRQGAYEQYF. DNA of the CDR3: TGTGCCATCAGTGATTCTAGGCAGGGAGCCTACGAGCAGTACTTC. This chain connects TRBV10-3 to TRBJ2-7, with D perhaps given as TRBD1 or TRBD2 (5 bases each). V was shortened by 3 bases and J by 2 bases, with 14 bases between the two germline ends. The germline CDR1 and CDR2 sequences are ENHRY and SYGVKD. The CDR3 is made up of 15 amino acids.

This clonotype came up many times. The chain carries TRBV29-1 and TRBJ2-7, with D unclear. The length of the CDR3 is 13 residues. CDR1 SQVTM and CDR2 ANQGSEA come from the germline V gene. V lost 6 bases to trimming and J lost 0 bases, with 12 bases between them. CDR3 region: CSVDKGSSYEQYF. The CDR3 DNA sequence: TGCAGCGTAGACAAGGGCAGCTCCTACGAGCAGTACTTC.

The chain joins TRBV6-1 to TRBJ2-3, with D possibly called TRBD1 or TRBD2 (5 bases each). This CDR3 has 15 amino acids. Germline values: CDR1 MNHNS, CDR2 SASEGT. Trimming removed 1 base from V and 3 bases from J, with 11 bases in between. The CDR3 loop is CASSEVGGGTDTQYF. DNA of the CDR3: TGTGCCAGCAGTGAAGTCGGTGGGGGAACAGATACGCAGTATTTT.

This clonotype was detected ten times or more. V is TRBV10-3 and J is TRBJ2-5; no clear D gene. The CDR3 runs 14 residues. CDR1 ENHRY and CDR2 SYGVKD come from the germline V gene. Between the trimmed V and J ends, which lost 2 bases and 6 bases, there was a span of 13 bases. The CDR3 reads CAISEGPPKKTQYF. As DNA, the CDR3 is TGTGCCATCAGTGAGGGGCCCCCGAAGAAGACCCAGTACTTC.

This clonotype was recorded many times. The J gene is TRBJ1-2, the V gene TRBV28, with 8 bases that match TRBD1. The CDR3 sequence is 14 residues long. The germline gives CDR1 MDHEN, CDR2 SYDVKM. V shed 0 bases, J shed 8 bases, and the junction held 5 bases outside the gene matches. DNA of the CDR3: TGTGCCAGCAGTTTATGGACAGGGGCGCAGGGCTACACCTTC. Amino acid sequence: CASSLWTGAQGYTF.

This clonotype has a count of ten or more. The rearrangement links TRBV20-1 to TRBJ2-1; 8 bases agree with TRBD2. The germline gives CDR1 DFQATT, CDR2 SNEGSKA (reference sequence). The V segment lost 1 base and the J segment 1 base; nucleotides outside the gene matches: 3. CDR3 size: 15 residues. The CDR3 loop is CSARGGGPSYNEQFF. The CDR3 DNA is TGCAGTGCTAGAGGCGGGGGGCCTTCCTACAATGAGCAGTTCTTC.

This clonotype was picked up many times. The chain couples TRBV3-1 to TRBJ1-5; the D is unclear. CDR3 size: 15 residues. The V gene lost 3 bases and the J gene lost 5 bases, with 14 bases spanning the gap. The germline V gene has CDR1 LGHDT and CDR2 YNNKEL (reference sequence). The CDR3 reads CASSHSGSRYQPQHF. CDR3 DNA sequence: TGTGCCAGCAGCCATTCTGGGAGCAGGTATCAGCCCCAGCATTTT. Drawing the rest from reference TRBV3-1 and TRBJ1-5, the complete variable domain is DTAVSQTPKYLVTQMGNDKSIKCEQNLGHDTMYWYKQDSKKFLKIMFSYNNKELIINETVPNRFSPKSPDKAHLNLHINSLELGDSAVYFCASSHSGSRYQPQHFGDGTRLSIL.

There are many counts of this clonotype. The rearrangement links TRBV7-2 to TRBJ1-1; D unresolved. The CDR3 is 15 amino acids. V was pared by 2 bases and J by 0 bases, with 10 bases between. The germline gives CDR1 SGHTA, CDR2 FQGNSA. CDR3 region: CASSLSRRLNTEAFF. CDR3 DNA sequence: TGTGCCAGCAGCTTATCTAGGAGATTGAACACTGAAGCTTTCTTT. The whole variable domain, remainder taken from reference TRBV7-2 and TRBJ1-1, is GAGVSQSPSNKVTEKGKDVELRCDPISGHTALYWYRQSLGQGLEFLIYFQGNSAPDKSGLPSDRFSAERTGGSVSTLTIQRTQQEDSAVYLCASSLSRRLNTEAFFGQGTRLTVV.

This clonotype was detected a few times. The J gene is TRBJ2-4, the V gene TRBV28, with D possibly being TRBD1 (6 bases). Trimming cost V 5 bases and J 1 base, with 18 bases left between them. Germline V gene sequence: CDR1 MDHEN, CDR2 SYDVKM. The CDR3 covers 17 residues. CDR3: CASSLPYRAVAKNIQYF. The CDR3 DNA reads TGTGCCAGCAGTCTACCTTACAGGGCCGTGGCCAAAAACATTCAGTACTTC.

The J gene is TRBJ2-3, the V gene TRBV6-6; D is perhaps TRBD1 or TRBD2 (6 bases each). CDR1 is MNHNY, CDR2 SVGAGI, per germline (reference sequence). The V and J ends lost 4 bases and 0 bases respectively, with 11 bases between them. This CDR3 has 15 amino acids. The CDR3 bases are TGTGCCAGCAGTTTAACAGGGAGGAGCACAGATACGCAGTATTTT. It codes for CASSLTGRSTDTQYF.

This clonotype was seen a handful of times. The CDR3 bases are TGTGCCAGCAGTTTTACTGAATCCTATGGCTACACCTTC. This sequence encodes CASSFTESYGYTF. The V gene is TRBV12-3 or TRBV12-4, the J gene TRBJ1-2; D gene unclear. V lost 3 bases to trimming and J lost 4 bases, with 9 bases between them. The CDR3 has 13 amino acids.

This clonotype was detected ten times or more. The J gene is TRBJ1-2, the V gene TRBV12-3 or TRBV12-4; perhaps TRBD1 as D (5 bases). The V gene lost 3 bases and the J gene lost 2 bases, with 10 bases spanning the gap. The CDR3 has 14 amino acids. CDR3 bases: TGTGCCAGCAGTTTGAAAGGGGTCAACTATGGCTACACCTTC. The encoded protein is CASSLKGVNYGYTF.

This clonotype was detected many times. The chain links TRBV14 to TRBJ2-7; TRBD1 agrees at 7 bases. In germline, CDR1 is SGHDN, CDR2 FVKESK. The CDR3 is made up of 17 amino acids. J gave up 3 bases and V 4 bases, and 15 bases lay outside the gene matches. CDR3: CASSPGQAGLSFYEQYF. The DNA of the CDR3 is TGTGCCAGCAGCCCAGGACAGGCGGGCCTGTCGTTCTACGAGCAGTACTTC.

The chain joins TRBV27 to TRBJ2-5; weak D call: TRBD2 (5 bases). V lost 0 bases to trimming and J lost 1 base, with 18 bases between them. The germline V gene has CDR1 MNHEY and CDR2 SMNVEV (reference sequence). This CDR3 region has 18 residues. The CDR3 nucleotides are TGTGCCAGCAGTTTATCAGCATTCGGAGGAAGGGCCCAAGAGACCCAGTACTTC. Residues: CASSLSAFGGRAQETQYF.

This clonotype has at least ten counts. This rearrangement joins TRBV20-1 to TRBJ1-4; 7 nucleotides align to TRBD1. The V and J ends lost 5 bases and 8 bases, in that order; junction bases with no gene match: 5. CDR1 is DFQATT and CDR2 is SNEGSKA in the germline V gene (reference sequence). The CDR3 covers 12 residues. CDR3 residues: CSAEGAPEKLFF. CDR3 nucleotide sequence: TGCAGTGCTGAGGGGGCGCCCGAAAAACTGTTTTTT.